This TCR beta chain was sequenced in a study of lymphopenia after photon versus proton radiotherapy. TCRdb's copy holds only in-frame clones and misses some; the assay was immunoSEQ multiplex PCR. The sample contains 55,000 to 70,000 clones, approximately 90% of which appear only once. Concerning this clone itself: Antigen unknown.

Study-wide results and caveats: Better survival with proton therapy was suggested as possible, not demonstrated. In patients who died, overall survival fell as post-nadir TCR diversity dropped more. Post-nadir diversity loss with photons came from oligoclonal expansion, particularly CD8+ Temra cells.

The CDR3 is 14 residues long. CDR1 LGHNA and CDR2 YNFKEQ come from the germline V gene. V was trimmed by 4 bases and J by 2 bases, leaving 9 bases between them. The TCR originated in a woman aged 40-49 years with cholangiocarcinoma. This sequence joins TRBV4-2 and TRBJ1-5; unclear D gene. The sequencing used peripheral blood, collected from a patient treated with photon-based radiotherapy. CDR3 residues: CASSPSGGNQPQHF. In DNA form, the CDR3 reads TGTGCCAGCAGCCCCTCGGGAGGCAATCAGCCCCAGCATTTT.